This TCR beta chain was sequenced for a study of T cell responses to AZD1222 COVID-19 vaccine. Points from the study as a whole: Sampling captured repertoires only after the peak T cell response. At baseline, seropositivity was found in only a handful of AZD1222 recipients.

Produced via immunoSEQ multiplex PCR; TCRdb's table is partial and in-frame only. The data show hundreds of thousands of clones, just over 90% seen once. Note on this clone: Its target is not known.

The CDR3 length is 13 residues. CDR1 is SNHLY, CDR2 FYNNEI, per germline. J was trimmed by 8 bases and V by 4 bases; bases with no gene match: 7. This sequence joins TRBV2 and TRBJ1-2, with 7 bases fitting TRBD1. The origin of this receptor is an adult in good health. The specimen comprised peripheral blood, sampled on day 0 of MenACWY control vaccination. The CDR3 DNA sequence: TGTGCCAGCAGTGTACGACAGGGAGGCGGCTACACCTTC. It translates to CASSVRQGGGYTF. The entire variable domain, with the rest obtained from reference TRBV2 and TRBJ1-2, is as follows: EPEVTQTPSHQVTQMGQEVILRCVPISNHLYFYWYRQILGQKVEFLVSFYNNEISEKSEIFDDQFSVERPDGSNFTLKIRSTKLEDSAMYFCASSVRQGGGYTFGSGTRLTVV.